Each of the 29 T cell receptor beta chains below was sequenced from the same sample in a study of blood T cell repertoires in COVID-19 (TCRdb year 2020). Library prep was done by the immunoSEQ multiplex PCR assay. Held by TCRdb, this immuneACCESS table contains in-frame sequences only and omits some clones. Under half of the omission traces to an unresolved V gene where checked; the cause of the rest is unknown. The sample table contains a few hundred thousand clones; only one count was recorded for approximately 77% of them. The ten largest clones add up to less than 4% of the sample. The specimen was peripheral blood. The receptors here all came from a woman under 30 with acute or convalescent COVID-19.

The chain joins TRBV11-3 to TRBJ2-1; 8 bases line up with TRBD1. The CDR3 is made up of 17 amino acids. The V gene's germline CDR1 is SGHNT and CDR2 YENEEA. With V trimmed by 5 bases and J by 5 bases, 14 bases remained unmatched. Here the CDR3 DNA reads TGTGCCAGCAGCACGCGCATCGGACAGGGTGGGAACAATGAGCAGTTCTTC. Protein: CASSTRIGQGGNNEQFF.

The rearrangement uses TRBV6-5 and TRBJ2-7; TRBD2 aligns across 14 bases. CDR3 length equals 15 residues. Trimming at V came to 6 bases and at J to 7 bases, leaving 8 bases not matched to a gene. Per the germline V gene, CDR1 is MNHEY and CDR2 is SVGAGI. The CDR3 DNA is TGTGCCAGCAGCCCCAGACTAGCGGGAGGGCTAGAGCAGTACTTC. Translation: CASSPRLAGGLEQYF.

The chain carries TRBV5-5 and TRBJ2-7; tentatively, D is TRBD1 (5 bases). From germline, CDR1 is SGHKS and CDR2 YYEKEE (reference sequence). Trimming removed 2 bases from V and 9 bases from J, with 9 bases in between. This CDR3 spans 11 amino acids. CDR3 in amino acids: CASSFSTGQYF. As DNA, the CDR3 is TGTGCCAGCAGCTTCTCTACAGGGCAGTACTTC.

The CDR3 sequence is CASSPTGGTDTQYF. CDR3 nucleotides: TGTGCCAGCAGTCCTACAGGGGGCACAGATACGCAGTATTTT. The rearrangement links TRBV2 to TRBJ2-3; 7 nucleotides agree with TRBD1. This CDR3 is 14 amino acids long. V lost 5 bases to trimming and J lost 1 base; unmatched junction nucleotides: 3. Germline V CDR1 and CDR2: SNHLY, FYNNEI.

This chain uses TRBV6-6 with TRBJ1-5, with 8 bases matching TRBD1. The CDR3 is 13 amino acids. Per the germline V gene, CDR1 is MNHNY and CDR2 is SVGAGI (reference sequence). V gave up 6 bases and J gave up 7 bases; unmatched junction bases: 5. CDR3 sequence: CASSGQGGQPQHF. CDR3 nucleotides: TGTGCCAGCAGCGGACAGGGTGGCCAGCCCCAGCATTTT.

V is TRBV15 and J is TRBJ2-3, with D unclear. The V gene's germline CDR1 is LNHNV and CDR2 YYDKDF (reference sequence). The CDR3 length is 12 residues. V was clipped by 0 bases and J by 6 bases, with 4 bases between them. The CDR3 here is CATSRDEDTQYF. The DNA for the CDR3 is TGTGCCACCAGCAGAGATGAGGATACGCAGTATTTT.

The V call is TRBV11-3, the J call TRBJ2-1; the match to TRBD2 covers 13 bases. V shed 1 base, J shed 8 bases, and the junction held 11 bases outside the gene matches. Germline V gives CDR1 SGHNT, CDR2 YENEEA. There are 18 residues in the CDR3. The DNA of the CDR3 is TGTGCCAGCAGCTTAGGACTAGCGGGAGGAAGTATTTATGATGAGCAGTTCTTC. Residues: CASSLGLAGGSIYDEQFF.

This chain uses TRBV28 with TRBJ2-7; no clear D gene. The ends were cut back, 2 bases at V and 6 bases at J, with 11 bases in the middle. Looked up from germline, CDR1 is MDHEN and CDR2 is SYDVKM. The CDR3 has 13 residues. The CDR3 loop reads CASSLAPYGEQYF. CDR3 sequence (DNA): TGTGCCAGCAGTTTAGCCCCCTACGGCGAGCAGTACTTC.

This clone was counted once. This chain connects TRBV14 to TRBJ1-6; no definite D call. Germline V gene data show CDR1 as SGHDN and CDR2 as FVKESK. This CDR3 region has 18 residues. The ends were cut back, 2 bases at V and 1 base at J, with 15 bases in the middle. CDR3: CASSQSRFALSYNSPLHF. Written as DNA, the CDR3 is TGTGCCAGCAGCCAATCCCGGTTTGCCCTTTCCTATAATTCACCCCTCCACTTT.

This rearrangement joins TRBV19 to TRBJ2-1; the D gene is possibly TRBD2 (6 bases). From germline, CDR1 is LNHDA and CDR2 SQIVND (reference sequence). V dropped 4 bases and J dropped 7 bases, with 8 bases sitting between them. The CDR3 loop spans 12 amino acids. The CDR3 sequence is CASSKAGNEQFF. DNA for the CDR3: TGTGCCAGTAGTAAGGCGGGAAATGAGCAGTTCTTC.

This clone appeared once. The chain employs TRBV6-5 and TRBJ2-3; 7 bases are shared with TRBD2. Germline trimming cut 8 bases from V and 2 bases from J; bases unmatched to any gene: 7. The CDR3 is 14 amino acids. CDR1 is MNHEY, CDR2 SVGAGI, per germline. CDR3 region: CASGAGEVTDTQYF. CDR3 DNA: TGTGCCAGCGGGGCGGGAGAAGTCACAGATACGCAGTATTTT.

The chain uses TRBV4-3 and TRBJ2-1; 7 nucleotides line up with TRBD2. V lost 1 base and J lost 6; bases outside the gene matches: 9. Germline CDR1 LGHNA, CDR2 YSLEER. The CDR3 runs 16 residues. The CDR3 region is CASSQGVWEGRNEQFF. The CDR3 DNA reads TGCGCCAGCAGCCAAGGTGTGTGGGAGGGCCGCAATGAGCAGTTCTTC.

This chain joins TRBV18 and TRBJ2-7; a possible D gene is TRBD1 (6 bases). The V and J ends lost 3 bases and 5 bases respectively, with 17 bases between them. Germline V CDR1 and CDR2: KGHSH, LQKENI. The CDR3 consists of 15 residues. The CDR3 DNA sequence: TGTGCCAGCTCACCGGCCAGTACAGGGAAAAACGAGCAGTACTTC. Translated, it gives CASSPASTGKNEQYF.

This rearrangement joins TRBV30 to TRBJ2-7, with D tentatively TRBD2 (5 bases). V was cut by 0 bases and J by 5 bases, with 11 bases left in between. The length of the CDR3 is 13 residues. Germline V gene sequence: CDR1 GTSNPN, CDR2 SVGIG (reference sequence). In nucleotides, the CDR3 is TGTGCCTGGAGTGTAGAGGGAATGCACGAGCAGTACTTC. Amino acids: CAWSVEGMHEQYF.

CDR3 sequence (DNA): TGTGCCAGCAGCTTAGCTGCCAGGGGCGATGAGCAGTTCTTC. It specifies CASSLAARGDEQFF. V and J are TRBV7-2 and TRBJ2-1; possible D gene TRBD1, 6 bases. Germline V gives CDR1 SGHTA, CDR2 FQGNSA. The CDR3 covers 14 residues. V lost 0 bases and J lost 8, with 11 bases in between.

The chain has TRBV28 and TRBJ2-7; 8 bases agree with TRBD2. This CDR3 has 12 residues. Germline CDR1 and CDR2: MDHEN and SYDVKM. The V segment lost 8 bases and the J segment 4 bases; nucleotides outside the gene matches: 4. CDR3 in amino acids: CASGASGYEQYF. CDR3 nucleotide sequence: TGTGCCAGCGGGGCTAGCGGGTACGAGCAGTACTTC. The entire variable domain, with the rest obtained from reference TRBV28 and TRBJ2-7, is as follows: DVKVTQSSRYLVKRTGEKVFLECVQDMDHENMFWYRQDPGLGLRLIYFSYDVKMKEKGDIPEGYSVSREKKERFSLILESASTNQTSMYLCASGASGYEQYFGPGTRLTVT.

The CDR3 sequence: CASSPHDRGIEKLFF. CDR3 nucleotide sequence: TGTGCCAGCAGTCCTCATGACAGGGGGATTGAAAAACTGTTTTTT. The V gene is TRBV28, the J gene TRBJ1-4, with 9 bases lining up with TRBD1. V lost 5 bases and J lost 7; bases outside the gene matches: 8. The CDR3 contains 15 residues. Germline-derived CDR1 and CDR2 are MDHEN and SYDVKM.

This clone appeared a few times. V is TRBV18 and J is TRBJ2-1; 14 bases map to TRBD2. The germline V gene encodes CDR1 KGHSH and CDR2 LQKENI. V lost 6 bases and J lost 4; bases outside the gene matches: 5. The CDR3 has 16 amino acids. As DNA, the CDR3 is TGTGCCAGCTCGCCAAGACTAGCGGGAGGGTACAATGAGCAGTTCTTC. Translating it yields CASSPRLAGGYNEQFF.

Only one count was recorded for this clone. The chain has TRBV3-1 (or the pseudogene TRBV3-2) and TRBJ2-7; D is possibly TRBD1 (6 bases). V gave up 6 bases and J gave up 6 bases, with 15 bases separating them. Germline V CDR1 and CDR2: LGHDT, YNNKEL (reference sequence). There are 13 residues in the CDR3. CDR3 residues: CASSLTGTREQYF. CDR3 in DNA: TGTGCCAGCAGTCTTACCGGGACACGCGAGCAGTACTTC.

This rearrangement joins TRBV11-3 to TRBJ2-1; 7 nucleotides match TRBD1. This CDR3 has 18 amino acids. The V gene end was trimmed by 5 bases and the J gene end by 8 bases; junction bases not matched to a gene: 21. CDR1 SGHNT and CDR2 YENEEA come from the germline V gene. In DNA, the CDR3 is TGTGCCAGCAGCATGTTACTCCCGGCAAGGGGGCGGCGGGATGAGCAGTTCTTC. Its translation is CASSMLLPARGRRDEQFF.

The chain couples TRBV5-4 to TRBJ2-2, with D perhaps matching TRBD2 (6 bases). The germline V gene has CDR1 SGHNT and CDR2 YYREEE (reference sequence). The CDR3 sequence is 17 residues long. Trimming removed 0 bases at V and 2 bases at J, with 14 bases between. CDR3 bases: TGTGCCAGCAGCTTGGTTTGGTCTAGCGTTAACACCGGGGAGCTGTTTTTT. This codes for CASSLVWSSVNTGELFF.

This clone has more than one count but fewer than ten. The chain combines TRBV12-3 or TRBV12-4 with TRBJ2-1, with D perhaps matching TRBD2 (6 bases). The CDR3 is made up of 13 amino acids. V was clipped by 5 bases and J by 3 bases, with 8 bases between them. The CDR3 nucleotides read TGTGCCAGCAGTACGACTAGCTACAATGAGCAGTTCTTC. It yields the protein CASSTTSYNEQFF.

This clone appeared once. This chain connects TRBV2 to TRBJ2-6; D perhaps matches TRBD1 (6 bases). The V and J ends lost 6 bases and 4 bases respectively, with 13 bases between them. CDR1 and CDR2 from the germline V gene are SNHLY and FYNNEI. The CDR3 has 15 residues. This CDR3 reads CASSARGSGANVLTF. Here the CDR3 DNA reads TGTGCCAGCAGCGCCAGGGGTAGCGGGGCCAACGTCCTGACTTTC.

The DNA of the CDR3 is TGTGCCAGTGGGACTAGCGGGAGCACCGGGGAGCTGTTTTTT. This codes for CASGTSGSTGELFF. The V gene is TRBV11-2, the J gene TRBJ2-2, with 14 bases identical to TRBD2. V trimming: 9 bases; J trimming: 4 bases; junction bases outside the gene matches: 1. Per the germline V gene, CDR1 is SGHAT and CDR2 is FQNNGV. CDR3 length equals 14 residues.

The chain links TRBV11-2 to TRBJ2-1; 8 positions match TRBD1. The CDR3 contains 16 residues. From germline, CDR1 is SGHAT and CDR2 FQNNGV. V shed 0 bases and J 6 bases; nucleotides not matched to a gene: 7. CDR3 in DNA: TGTGCCAGCAGCTTAGATTTGGACAGGGCCTCCAATGAGCAGTTCTTC. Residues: CASSLDLDRASNEQFF.

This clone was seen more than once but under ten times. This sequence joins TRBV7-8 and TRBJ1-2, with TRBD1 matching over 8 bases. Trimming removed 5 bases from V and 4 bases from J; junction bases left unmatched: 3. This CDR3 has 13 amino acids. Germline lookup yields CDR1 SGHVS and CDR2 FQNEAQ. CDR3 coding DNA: TGTGCCAGCAGCCGACAGGGGTCCTATGGCTACACCTTC. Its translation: CASSRQGSYGYTF.

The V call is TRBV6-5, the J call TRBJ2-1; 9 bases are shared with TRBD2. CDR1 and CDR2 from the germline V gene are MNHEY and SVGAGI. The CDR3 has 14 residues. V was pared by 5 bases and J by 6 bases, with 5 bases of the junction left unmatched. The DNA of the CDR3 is TGTGCCAGCAGTACTAGAGCGGGAGGCAATGAGCAGTTCTTC. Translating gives CASSTRAGGNEQFF.

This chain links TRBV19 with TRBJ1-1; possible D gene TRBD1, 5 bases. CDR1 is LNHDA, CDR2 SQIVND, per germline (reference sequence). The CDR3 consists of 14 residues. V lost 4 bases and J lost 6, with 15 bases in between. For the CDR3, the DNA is TGTGCCAGTAGTAACGCGGGGGGAAACGCTGAAGCTTTCTTT. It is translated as CASSNAGGNAEAFF.

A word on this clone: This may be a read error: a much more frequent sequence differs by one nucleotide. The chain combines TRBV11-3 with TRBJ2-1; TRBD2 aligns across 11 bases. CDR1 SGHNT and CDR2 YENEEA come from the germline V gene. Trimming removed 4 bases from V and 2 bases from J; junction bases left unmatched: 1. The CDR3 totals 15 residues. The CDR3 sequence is CASSSTSGAYNEQFF. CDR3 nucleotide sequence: TGTGCCAGCAGCTCGACTAGCGGGGCCTACAATGAGCAGTTCTTC.